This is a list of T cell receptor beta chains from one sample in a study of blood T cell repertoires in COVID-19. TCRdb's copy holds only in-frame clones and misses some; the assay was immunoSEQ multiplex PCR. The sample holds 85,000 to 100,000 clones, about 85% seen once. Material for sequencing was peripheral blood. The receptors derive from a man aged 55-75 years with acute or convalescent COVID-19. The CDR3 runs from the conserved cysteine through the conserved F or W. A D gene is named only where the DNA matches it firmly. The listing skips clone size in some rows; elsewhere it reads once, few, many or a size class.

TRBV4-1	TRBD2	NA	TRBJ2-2	TGCGCCAGCAGCCATGGGGGACTAGCGGGAGTTGGGGCCGGGGAGCTGTTTTTT	CASSHGGLAGVGAGELFF
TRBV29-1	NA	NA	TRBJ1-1	TGCAGCGCCCAAGGCGGGGCCGTGGCTGAAGCTTTCTTT	CSAQGGAVAEAFF
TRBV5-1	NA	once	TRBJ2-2	TGCGCCAGCAGCCCCCAAACCCCGGGGACCGGGGAGCTGTTTTTT	CASSPQTPGTGELFF
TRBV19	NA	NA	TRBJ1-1	TGTGCCAGTAGTATTGGGGGCCAGGGCACTGAAGCTTTCTTT	CASSIGGQGTEAFF
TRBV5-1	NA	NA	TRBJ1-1	TGCGCCAGCAGCGCATCTACTTCAGGGAGGGGCACTGAAGCTTTCTTT	CASSASTSGRGTEAFF
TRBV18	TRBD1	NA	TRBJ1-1	TGTGCCAGCTCCCGGATTACAGGGGACAACTTGAACACTGAAGCTTTCTTT	CASSRITGDNLNTEAFF
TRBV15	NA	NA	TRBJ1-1	TGTGCCACCAGCACGACCCGGGGTAGTACTGAAGCTTTCTTT	CATSTTRGSTEAFF
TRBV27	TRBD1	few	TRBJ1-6	TGTGCCAGCATGGGACAGGGACTTTCACCCCTCCACTTT	CASMGQGLSPLHF
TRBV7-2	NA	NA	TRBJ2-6	TGTGCCAGCAGCCCCCTGGGGGCCAACGTCCTGACTTTC	CASSPLGANVLTF
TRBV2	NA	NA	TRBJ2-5	TGTGCCAGCAGGATGGGGACTGCCGGGGGGACCCAGTACTTC	CASRMGTAGGTQYF
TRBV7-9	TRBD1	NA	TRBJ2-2	TGTGCCAGCAGCTTTTACAGGGGGCAGGTCGCCGGGGAGCTGTTTTTT	CASSFYRGQVAGELFF
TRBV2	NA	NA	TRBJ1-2	TGTGCCAGCAGTGAAGACAGCACACAATATGGCTACACCTTC	CASSEDSTQYGYTF
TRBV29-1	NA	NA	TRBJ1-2	TGCAGCGTGAGAGAAACCTATGGCTACACCTTC	CSVRETYGYTF
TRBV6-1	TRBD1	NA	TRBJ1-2	TGTGCCAGCAGTGGATTCGGACAGGGGGCTAACTATGGCTACACCTTC	CASSGFGQGANYGYTF
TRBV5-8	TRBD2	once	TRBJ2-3	TGTGCCAGCAGCTTGACTACAGTATCGGGAGGTGGACCAGATACGCAGTATTTT	CASSLTTVSGGGPDTQYF
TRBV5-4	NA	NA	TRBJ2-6	TGTGCCAGCAGCGCCAGACAAGGGGTTTCTGGGGCCAACGTCCTGACTTTC	CASSARQGVSGANVLTF
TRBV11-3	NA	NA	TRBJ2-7	TGTGCCAGCAGTGCTCGGGGTGGCGAGCAGTACTTC	CASSARGGEQYF
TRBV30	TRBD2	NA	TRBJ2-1	TGTGCCTGGAGTAGCGGGAGAGTGCAGTTCTTC	CAWSSGRVQFF
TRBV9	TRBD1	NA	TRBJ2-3	TGTGCCAGCAGCGTGGAGGACAGGAGCCGCACAGATACGCAGTATTTT	CASSVEDRSRTDTQYF
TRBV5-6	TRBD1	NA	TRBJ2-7	TGTGCCAGCAGCTTGACCCCCCCCCGACAGGGTGGGCGTTCCTACGAGCAGTACTTC	CASSLTPPRQGGRSYEQYF
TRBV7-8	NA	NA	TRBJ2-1	TGTGCCAGCAGCTTAGCCCTTATCTATGAGCAGTTCTTC	CASSLALIYEQFF
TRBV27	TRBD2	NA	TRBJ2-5	TGTGCCAGCAGCCCCCTCCGGGCGGGAGTGGGTGAGACCCAGTACTTC	CASSPLRAGVGETQYF
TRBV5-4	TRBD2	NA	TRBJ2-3	TGTGCCAGCAGCGGACGGACTAGCGGGAGGGGAGATACGCAGTATTTT	CASSGRTSGRGDTQYF
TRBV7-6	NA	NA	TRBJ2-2	TGTGCCAGCAGCTCTCCGGAAGGTGTGGGCGAGTACACCGGGGAGCTGTTTTTT	CASSSPEGVGEYTGELFF
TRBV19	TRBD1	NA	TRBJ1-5	TGTGCCAGTAGTAGCCCCAGGGGGCGAGGACAGCCCCAGCATTTT	CASSSPRGRGQPQHF
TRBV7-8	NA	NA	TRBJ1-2	TGTGCCAGCAGCTTAATACAGGGTTATGGCTACACCTTC	CASSLIQGYGYTF
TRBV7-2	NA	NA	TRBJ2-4	TGTGCCAGCAGCCCAGGGTTGAACCAAAACATTCAGTACTTC	CASSPGLNQNIQYF
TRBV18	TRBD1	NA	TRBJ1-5	TGTGCCAGCTCACCGGGACAGGGACATAGCCAGCCCCAGCATTTT	CASSPGQGHSQPQHF
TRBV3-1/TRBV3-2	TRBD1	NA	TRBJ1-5	TGTGCCAGCAGCCCCAATACCGGACAGGGCAATCAGCCCCAGCATTTT	CASSPNTGQGNQPQHF
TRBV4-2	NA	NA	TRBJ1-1	TGTGCCAGCAGCCACCTCGACAGGAACACTGAAGCTTTCTTT	CASSHLDRNTEAFF
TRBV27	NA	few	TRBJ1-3	TGTGCCAGCAGTTTATTAGGGGGTAATGAAAACACCATATATTTT	CASSLLGGNENTIYF
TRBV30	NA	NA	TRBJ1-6	TGTGCCTGGGGGGCAGGGGTTAATTCACCCCTCCACTTT	CAWGAGVNSPLHF
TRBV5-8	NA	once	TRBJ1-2	TGTGCCAGCAGCTTGCCCCGGGGGGCACGGACGGATGGCTACACCTTC	CASSLPRGARTDGYTF
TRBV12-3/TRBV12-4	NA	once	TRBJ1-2	TGTGCCAGCAGTTTTGACAGATACTATGGCTACACCTTC	CASSFDRYYGYTF
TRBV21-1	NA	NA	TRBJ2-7	TGTGCCAGCAGCAAAGAGAGGGTAAAAGAGCAGTACTTC	CASSKERVKEQYF
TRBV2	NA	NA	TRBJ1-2	TGTGCCAGCAGCTCCCTGCAGGGTGATGGCTACACCTTC	CASSSLQGDGYTF
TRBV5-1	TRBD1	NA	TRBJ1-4	TGCGCCAGCAGCGGGACAGGGGCTTATGAAAAACTGTTTTTT	CASSGTGAYEKLFF
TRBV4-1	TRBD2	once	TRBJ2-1	TGCGCCAGCAGCCACCCTAGCGGGAGGGCCTACAATGAGCAGTTCTTC	CASSHPSGRAYNEQFF
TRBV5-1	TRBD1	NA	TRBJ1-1	TGCGCCAGCAGGTCCGCAGGGGGCCCGAACACTGAAGCTTTCTTT	CASRSAGGPNTEAFF
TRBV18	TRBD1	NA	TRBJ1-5	TGTGCCAGCTCACCCGGGACAGGGGGCAATCAGCCCCAGCATTTT	CASSPGTGGNQPQHF
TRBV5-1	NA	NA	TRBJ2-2	TGCGCCAGCAGCTTGCTACACACCGGGGAGCTGTTTTTT	CASSLLHTGELFF
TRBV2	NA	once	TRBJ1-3	TGTGCCAGCAGTGAAGGGCCTCCCTCAAACTATGGATTT	CASSEGPPSNYGF
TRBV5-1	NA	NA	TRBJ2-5	TGCGCCAGCACCAACGGCAGGGATCGCCAAGAGACCCAGTACTTC	CASTNGRDRQETQYF
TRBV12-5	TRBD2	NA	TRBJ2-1	TGTGCTAGTGGTTTGTCTAGGAGGTTGGAGGACGGGCGGGAGTCCAATGAGCAGTTCTTC	CASGLSRRLEDGRESNEQFF
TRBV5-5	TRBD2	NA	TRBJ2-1	TGTGCCAGCAGCGTAGCGGGAGGGGGGTTCGATGAGCAGTTCTTC	CASSVAGGGFDEQFF
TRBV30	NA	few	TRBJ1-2	TGTGCCTGGAGTGCAGGGTTGGGCTATGGCTACACCTTC	CAWSAGLGYGYTF
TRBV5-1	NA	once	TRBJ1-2	TGCGCCAGCAGCTTGGTGGGGTCAGGGGCTAACTATGGCTACACCTTC	CASSLVGSGANYGYTF
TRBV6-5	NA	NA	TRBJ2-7	TGTGCCAGTAAAACCTCCCCGGTGCAGTACTTC	CASKTSPVQYF
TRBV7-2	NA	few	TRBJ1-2	TGTGCCAGCAGCTTTAGCCGGCAGACCTCTAACTATGGCTACACCTTC	CASSFSRQTSNYGYTF
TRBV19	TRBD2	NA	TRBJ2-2	TGTGCCAGTAGTATAGGGGGACTGGCGGGAGGTACCACCGGGGAGCTGTTTTTT	CASSIGGLAGGTTGELFF